The source of this T cell receptor (beta chain) is a study of T cells in Graves' hyperthyroidism and ophthalmopathy (dated 2019 in TCRdb). For context, the study as a whole: Peripheral blood samples were taken at initial diagnosis, before any treatment was given. An independent validation cohort of under 20 hyperthyroidism patients and approximately 16 patients who later progressed to ophthalmopathy tested prospective prediction of ophthalmopathy. Thyroid tissue and blood T-cell repertoires from six Graves' hyperthyroidism patients were also compared in the study. A discovery cohort of about a hundred patients, about 44 with Graves' ophthalmopathy and 55 to 60 with stable Graves' hyperthyroidism, was used to find distinguishing TCR V-J signatures. The roughly 91 discovery patients were randomly divided into training and test sets at a 7:3 ratio. TCR Vbeta CDR3 sequencing of some 140 peripheral blood samples (roughly 43 ophthalmopathy, 75 hyperthyroidism and approximately 17 progressor patients) is reported in the paper. Following sampling, methimazole starting at 30 mg daily was given to hyperthyroidism patients, and high-dose intravenous methylprednisolone was given to ophthalmopathy patients.

In the ophthalmopathy patients, disease was moderately to severely active, with a Clinical Activity Score of 3 or more, a NOSPECS grade of 4 or more, and a duration of less than 3 months. Any patient with an uncontrolled infection, another autoimmune disease, pregnancy or lactation was excluded. Clinical symptoms, serum thyroxine and TRAb, thyroid ultrasound, and orbital computed tomography formed the basis for the diagnoses. PBMCs were isolated from about 9.1 ml of fresh peripheral blood by Ficoll-Paque density gradient centrifugation. Total RNA was extracted with Trizol reagent, and quality was checked on an Agilent 2100 Bioanalyzer. This clonotype has at least ten counts. Its antigen remains undetermined. Per-base qualities were not stored, and no clone one base away is much larger. TCR beta CDR3 regions were amplified from RNA transcripts. A first-round RT-PCR of the TCR CDR3 used the HTBI primer set with the Qiagen OneStep RT-PCR kit. Libraries were constructed in a second round of multiplex PCR, after which size selection and purification were performed. Libraries were sequenced paired-end with 100 bp reads on an Illumina HiSeq2000. The authors' pipeline ran thus. Raw data were processed with SOAPnuke, discarding reads with adapters, uncalled bases, mean Phred below 15, or no exact constant-primer or identifier match. High-quality paired reads were merged using COPE v1.2.5, and each unique nucleotide sequence was defined as a clonotype. Clonotypes were aligned to IMGT TRBV, TRBD and TRBJ reference segments using MiTCR v1.1. The analysis included only V-J combinations with a frequency above 0.0001, which together covered over 98% of the repertoires. A TCS score was defined as the ratio of F50 (clonal expansion) to E x V (chaos), with BLOSUM62-based TCRdist applied between CDR3 peptides within each V-J. Welch's t-statistics and random forest reduced roughly 540 V-J features to 10 to 15, which were used in a naive Bayes classifier (R e1071). TCRdb reanalyzed the raw reads on its own, using fastp at Q25 for trimming and MiXCR for clone calling, and kept in-frame beta chains. A single entry per CDR3 protein holds the most common genes and DNA from its merged rows. None of the V and J calls come from the authors' own analysis; TCRdb made them. For this sample there are hundreds of thousands of distinct CDR3 sequences; about 14% appear just once. Of the sample, around an eighth falls within the top ten clones.

The full study reports these points: A 13 V-J signature model separated ophthalmopathy from stable hyperthyroidism, with just over 85% sensitivity and 81.08% specificity in cross-validation and 80%/75% in testing. Most expanded thyroid clonotypes (frequency above 0.001) were also detected in blood, a finding suggesting that blood repertoires may reflect thyroid immune responses. Sample size was not statistically predetermined, and blinding of investigators to group allocation was not performed. In validation, progression to ophthalmopathy was predicted by the model with approximately 67% sensitivity and roughly 72% specificity, a median of about 6.8 months before onset.

Trimming removed 3 bases from V and 1 base from J, leaving 11 bases between the germline ends. The germline V gene yields MDHEN for CDR1 and SYDVKM for CDR2. Inclusive of the bounding cysteine and phenylalanine, the CDR3 is 15 residues long. This entry keeps only the CDR3 DNA: 45 bases, framed from base 1. Sequenced material: blood. The rearranged chain carries TRBV28 and TRBJ2-3, with TRBD2 as a weak D call on 6 bases. The receptor was isolated from a woman between 45 and 65 years old with Graves' ophthalmopathy. The base sequence is TGTGCCAGCAGTTTCGGGGGAGGACGCACAGATACGCAGTATTTT. Translated, this gives CASSFGGGRTDTQYF.